This entry describes one T cell receptor beta chain. The V end lost 2 bases, the J end lost 1 base, and 12 bases lay between the germline ends. Germline assignment: CDR1 SEHNR and CDR2 FQNEAQ (reference sequence). CDR3 size: 16 residues. These data originate in a study of shared clonotypes between healthy human individuals. Free of recent acute infections or vaccinations, the donors were healthy HIV-negative adults. The data were produced by immunoSEQ multiplex PCR, yet TCRdb's version contains in-frame clones alone and is incomplete. The sample lists about 1.4 million clones, around 97% occurring once.

The genes are TRBV7-9 and TRBJ2-4; the D call may be TRBD1 or TRBD2 (5 bases each). Sequenced: naive CD4+ T cells sorted from blood. Subset in this sample: CD45RA+ positively selected. This TCR derives from a man aged 25-45 years in good health. CDR3 in amino acids: CASSLYLGEAKNIQYF. The CDR3 DNA sequence: TGTGCCAGCAGCTTATATCTGGGGGAGGCCAAAAACATTCAGTACTTC.